This T cell receptor beta chain derives from a study of CD4+ T cells in melanoma. Broader study findings: A reported correlation linked neoantigen-specific CD4+ T cells to CD8+, macrophage and B cell function. Neoantigen-specific CD4+ T cells in melanoma reportedly had diverse differentiation states.

For this clone: Its cognate antigen is unknown.

From germline, CDR1 is SGHTS and CDR2 YDEGEE. This CDR3 has 16 amino acids. V lost 4 bases to trimming and J lost 1 base, with 14 bases between them. Clones were sequenced by immunoSEQ multiplex PCR, and TCRdb holds only the in-frame ones, with some missing. The sample lists 13,000 or so clones; about 71% were seen once. The receptor's source is a human donor with melanoma. The chain is built from TRBV5-8 and TRBJ2-2, with D perhaps being TRBD1 or TRBD2 (6 bases each). The sample consisted of cells from a culture (not recorded whether cultured in vitro). The CDR3 region has the DNA TGTGCCAGCAGCCCACGGGGGCAGAGGAACACCGGGGAGCTGTTTTTT. Protein: CASSPRGQRNTGELFF.